These T cell receptor beta chains were read from a single sample in a study of CD8 T cells in Susac syndrome. In TCRdb, the immunoSEQ multiplex PCR reads were re-called with MiXCR into one record per CDR3 protein. The data hold about 190,000 distinct CDR3 sequences, with 90% to 97% observed a single time. Sequenced input: CD4+ T cells from PBMCs. These receptors originate from a human donor with Susac syndrome. Both conserved end residues are part of each CDR3. D genes are given only for firm matches. The size of a clone is reported for some rows only, either as once, few or many, or as a class for expanded clones.

J gene: TRBJ1-1; D gene: NA; CDR3 length: 15; V gene: TRBV7-8; clone size: NA; CDR3 DNA: TGTGCCAGCAGCTTAGCTATACAGCAGAACACTGAAGCTTTCTTT; CDR3 protein: CASSLAIQQNTEAFF
J gene: TRBJ2-7; D gene: TRBD1; CDR3 length: 15; V gene: TRBV11-2; clone size: NA; CDR3 DNA: TGTGCCAGCAGCTTGGGGACAGGGAGAACGGGCGAGCAGTACTTC; CDR3 protein: CASSLGTGRTGEQYF
J gene: TRBJ2-7; D gene: NA; CDR3 length: 13; V gene: TRBV12-3/TRBV12-4; clone size: NA; CDR3 DNA: TGTGCCAGCAGCGGGGACCTGACCTACGAGCAGTACTTC; CDR3 protein: CASSGDLTYEQYF
J gene: TRBJ2-1; D gene: TRBD1; CDR3 length: 15; V gene: TRBV7-9; clone size: NA; CDR3 DNA: TGTGCCAGCAGCTTGGGGTCAGGGGGCAGAAATGAGCAGTTCTTC; CDR3 protein: CASSLGSGGRNEQFF
J gene: TRBJ2-1; D gene: TRBD1; CDR3 length: 17; V gene: TRBV27; clone size: NA; CDR3 DNA: TGTGCCAGCAGTTTATCCCCGCTGCCGACAGGGGACAATGAGCAGTTCTTC; CDR3 protein: CASSLSPLPTGDNEQFF
J gene: TRBJ2-5; D gene: TRBD2; CDR3 length: 15; V gene: TRBV7-9; clone size: NA; CDR3 DNA: TGTGCCAGCAGCTTACAGCTAGCGGGCCAAGAGACCCAGTACTTC; CDR3 protein: CASSLQLAGQETQYF
J gene: TRBJ2-1; D gene: NA; CDR3 length: 14; V gene: TRBV29-1; clone size: NA; CDR3 DNA: TGCAGCGTTGTTCCCTCGTCCGTAGGAAATGAGCAGTTCTTC; CDR3 protein: CSVVPSSVGNEQFF
J gene: TRBJ2-1; D gene: NA; CDR3 length: 14; V gene: TRBV4-3; clone size: NA; CDR3 DNA: TGCGCCAGCAGCCAGACCGGGGTGGGAGGTGAGCAGTTCTTC; CDR3 protein: CASSQTGVGGEQFF
J gene: TRBJ2-6; D gene: NA; CDR3 length: 16; V gene: TRBV4-3; clone size: NA; CDR3 DNA: TGCGCCAGCAGCCAAGATCCCGGGGCTGGGGCCAACGTCCTGACTTTC; CDR3 protein: CASSQDPGAGANVLTF
J gene: TRBJ1-6; D gene: NA; CDR3 length: 13; V gene: TRBV6-5; clone size: NA; CDR3 DNA: TGTGCCAGCAGTCGAGAACTCGATTCACCCCTCCACTTT; CDR3 protein: CASSRELDSPLHF
J gene: TRBJ2-1; D gene: TRBD2; CDR3 length: 16; V gene: TRBV6-1; clone size: NA; CDR3 DNA: TGTGCCAGCAGTGCCCGACTAGCGGAGCGATACAATGAGCAGTTCTTC; CDR3 protein: CASSARLAERYNEQFF
J gene: TRBJ1-6; D gene: NA; CDR3 length: 14; V gene: TRBV15; clone size: NA; CDR3 DNA: TGTGCCACCAGGTCGCGGGGGTTTAATTCACCCCTCCACTTT; CDR3 protein: CATRSRGFNSPLHF
J gene: TRBJ2-7; D gene: NA; CDR3 length: 11; V gene: TRBV12-3/TRBV12-4; clone size: NA; CDR3 DNA: TGTGCCAGCAGCCGGCGGTACGAGCAGTACTTC; CDR3 protein: CASSRRYEQYF
J gene: TRBJ2-7; D gene: NA; CDR3 length: 13; V gene: TRBV6-5; clone size: NA; CDR3 DNA: TGTGCCAGCATGAGACAGGCTACCTACGAGCAGTACTTC; CDR3 protein: CASMRQATYEQYF
J gene: TRBJ2-5; D gene: TRBD1; CDR3 length: 14; V gene: TRBV19; clone size: few; CDR3 DNA: TGTGCCAGTAGTTTGCGACAGGGCCAAGAGACCCAGTACTTC; CDR3 protein: CASSLRQGQETQYF
J gene: TRBJ2-3; D gene: NA; CDR3 length: 15; V gene: TRBV12-3/TRBV12-4; clone size: once; CDR3 DNA: TGTGCCAGCAGCCCCCGGACACCAAACACAGATACGCAGTATTTT; CDR3 protein: CASSPRTPNTDTQYF
J gene: TRBJ2-7; D gene: NA; CDR3 length: 14; V gene: TRBV18; clone size: NA; CDR3 DNA: TGTGCCAGCTCACGACCTACGCAAGCCTACGAGCAGTACTTC; CDR3 protein: CASSRPTQAYEQYF
J gene: TRBJ2-5; D gene: TRBD2; CDR3 length: 16; V gene: TRBV27; clone size: NA; CDR3 DNA: TGTGCCAGCAGTTTATCGGGACTAGCGGGGGGGGAGACCCAGTACTTC; CDR3 protein: CASSLSGLAGGETQYF